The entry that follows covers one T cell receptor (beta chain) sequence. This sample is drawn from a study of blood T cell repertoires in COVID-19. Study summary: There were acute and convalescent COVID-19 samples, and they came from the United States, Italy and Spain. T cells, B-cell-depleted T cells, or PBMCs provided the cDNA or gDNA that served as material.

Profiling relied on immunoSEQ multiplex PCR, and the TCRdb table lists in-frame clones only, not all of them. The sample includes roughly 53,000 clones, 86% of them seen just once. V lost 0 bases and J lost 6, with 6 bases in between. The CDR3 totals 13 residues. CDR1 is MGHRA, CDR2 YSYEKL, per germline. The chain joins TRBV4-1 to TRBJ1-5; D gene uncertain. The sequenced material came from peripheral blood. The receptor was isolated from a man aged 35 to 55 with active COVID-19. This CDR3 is CASSQDRGQPQHF. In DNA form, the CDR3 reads TGCGCCAGCAGCCAAGATAGAGGTCAGCCCCAGCATTTT.